Listed here are 10 T cell receptor beta chains from one sample, sequenced in a study of T cells in Graves' hyperthyroidism and ophthalmopathy. The source material, RNA transcripts, was used to amplify TCR beta CDR3 regions. With the HTBI primer set, the TCR CDR3 went through a first round of RT-PCR. One entry per CDR3 protein, called by TCRdb with MiXCR from the multiplex PCR reads. The repertoire holds some 380,000 distinct CDR3 sequences, roughly 14% seen once, with 20% to 25% in the top ten. Sequencing input: blood. These receptors all stem from a man aged 25 to 45 with Graves' hyperthyroidism that later progressed to Graves' ophthalmopathy.

The genes are TRBV10-2 and TRBJ1-1; TRBD1 is a possible D gene (5 bases). Trimming took off 2 bases at V and 8 bases at J, with 9 bases between the two ends. Per germline, CDR1 WSHSY and CDR2 SAAADI. This CDR3 region has 12 residues. The CDR3 DNA reads TGCGCCAGCAGTGAGGGGGCCAGGGAAGCTTTCTTT. Residues: CASSEGAREAFF.

This clonotype appeared a few times. The genes are TRBV4-2 and TRBJ1-4, with a tentative D call TRBD1 (6 bases). The CDR3 covers 16 residues. V dropped 7 bases and J dropped 0 bases, with 15 bases sitting between them. Germline loops: CDR1 LGHNA, CDR2 YNFKEQ. This CDR3 is CASTHGTGTTNEKLFF. CDR3 DNA: TGTGCCAGCACCCACGGCACAGGGACAACTAATGAAAAACTGTTTTTT.

V is TRBV27 and J is TRBJ2-7; the D call may be TRBD1 or TRBD2 (5 bases each). The CDR3 covers 13 residues. Trimming cost V 4 bases and J 3 bases, with 10 bases left between them. Germline CDR1 and CDR2: MNHEY and SMNVEV (reference sequence). In DNA form, the CDR3 reads TGTGCCAGCAGTTCCTCAGGGAGCTACGAGCAGTACTTC. This encodes CASSSSGSYEQYF.

This clonotype appeared many times. The chain joins TRBV7-9 to TRBJ1-2; D is perhaps TRBD1 (5 bases). The germline CDR1 and CDR2 sequences are SEHNR and FQNEAQ (reference sequence). V gave up 4 bases and J gave up 5 bases, with 14 bases separating them. The CDR3 is 14 residues long. The CDR3 sequence: CASSSEGTAYGYTF. In nucleotides, the CDR3 is TGTGCCAGCAGCTCCGAGGGGACGGCGTATGGCTACACCTTC.

This clonotype has only one observation. The chain uses TRBV28 and TRBJ2-3; TRBD2 matches at 11 bases. CDR1 is MDHEN, CDR2 SYDVKM, per germline. With V trimmed by 4 bases and J by 0 bases, 15 bases remained unmatched. The CDR3 spans 20 residues. The CDR3 loop reads CASSSPPSGGPYSSTDTQYF. CDR3 nucleotides: TGTGCCAGCAGTTCACCTCCTAGCGGGGGGCCCTACTCTAGCACAGATACGCAGTATTTT.

This clonotype was seen at least ten times. CDR3 residues: CASSLLPVRSGNTIYF. CDR3 coding DNA: TGTGCCAGCAGTTTATTACCGGTTCGCTCGGGAAACACCATATATTTT. The V call is TRBV28, the J call TRBJ1-3; D remains ambiguous. Trimming left V 1 base short and J 4 bases short, with 14 bases between. The CDR3 has 16 amino acids. The germline V gene has CDR1 MDHEN and CDR2 SYDVKM. The variable domain in full, completed from reference TRBV28 and TRBJ1-3, reads DVKVTQSSRYLVKRTGEKVFLECVQDMDHENMFWYRQDPGLGLRLIYFSYDVKMKEKGDIPEGYSVSREKKERFSLILESASTNQTSMYLCASSLLPVRSGNTIYFGEGSWLTVV.

This clonotype was counted at least ten times. The chain is built from TRBV6-1 and TRBJ1-2; 7 bases fit TRBD1. The J segment lost 1 base and the V segment lost 8 bases, leaving 4 bases of the junction unmatched. The CDR3 loop spans 13 amino acids. The V gene's germline CDR1 is MNHNS and CDR2 SASEGT. The CDR3: CASWDRINYGYTF. Here the CDR3 DNA reads TGTGCCAGCTGGGACAGAATTAACTATGGCTACACCTTC.

A remark on this clonotype: A read error is possible here, since a much larger clone lies one base away. V gene TRBV5-4 combines with J gene TRBJ2-5; D possibly matches TRBD1 or TRBD2 (6 bases each). Trimming took off 0 bases at V and 3 bases at J, with 12 bases between the two ends. The germline V gene encodes CDR1 SGHNT and CDR2 YYREEE (reference sequence). This CDR3 spans 15 amino acids. CDR3 sequence (DNA): TGTGCCAGCAGCTTGGGCGGGACACCCAAAGAGACCCAGTACTTC. Encoded protein: CASSLGGTPKETQYF. Using reference TRBV5-4 and TRBJ2-5 for the parts outside the CDR3, the full variable domain is ETGVTQSPTHLIKTRGQQVTLRCSSQSGHNTVSWYQQALGQGPQFIFQYYREEENGRGNFPPRFSGLQFPNYSSELNVNALELDDSALYLCASSLGGTPKETQYFGPGTRLLVL.

This clonotype was seen at least ten times. This chain uses TRBV9 with TRBJ2-7, with 8 bases identical to TRBD1. CDR3 length: 15 residues. Germline assignment: CDR1 SGDLS and CDR2 YYNGEE. Unmatched junction bases numbered 4, after V lost 0 bases and J lost 2 bases. The CDR3 DNA sequence: TGTGCCAGCAGCGTAGATGGACAGGGCGCCTACGAGCAGTACTTC. It is translated as CASSVDGQGAYEQYF.

Regarding this clonotype: A single base separates this from a much larger clone, so it may be a read error. J is TRBJ1-4 and V is TRBV3-1; D is uncertain. Germline V gene lookup returns CDR1 LGHDT and CDR2 YNNKEL (reference sequence). V was trimmed by 11 bases and J by 8 bases, leaving 15 bases between them. The CDR3 spans 12 residues. For the CDR3, the DNA is TGTGCCGGCCGACGGGGAGAGGAAAAACTGTTTTTT. The encoded protein is CAGRRGEEKLFF.